These 5 T cell receptor beta chains share one sample of origin, sequenced in a study of CD8 T cells in Susac syndrome. The RNA input was about 0.5 to 1 ug, and it was reverse transcribed with random hexamers. TCRdb itself ran the immunoSEQ multiplex PCR reads through MiXCR, one entry per CDR3 protein. The sample records approximately 200,000 distinct CDR3 sequences, approximately 95% being singletons. Sequences were obtained from CD4+ T cells from PBMCs. These receptors all stem from a human donor with multiple sclerosis.

J is TRBJ2-3 and V is TRBV4-3, with D possibly being TRBD1 or TRBD2 (5 bases each). V was clipped by 1 base and J by 11 bases, with 13 bases between them. This CDR3 has 13 amino acids. Per the germline V gene, CDR1 is LGHNA and CDR2 is YSLEER. The CDR3 loop reads CASSQVGAGRQYF. In DNA form, the CDR3 reads TGCGCCAGCAGCCAAGTCGGGGCAGGCCGGCAGTATTTT.

This chain joins TRBV18 and TRBJ1-6; maybe TRBD1 (5 bases). Germline CDR1 reads KGHSH; CDR2 reads LQKENI. The CDR3 spans 14 residues. With 3 bases removed from V and 4 bases from J, the gap between germline ends came to 7 bases. The CDR3 DNA reads TGTGCCAGCTCACCGACAGATTATAATTCACCCCTCCACTTT. Protein sequence: CASSPTDYNSPLHF.

The genes are TRBV12-3 or TRBV12-4 and TRBJ1-1; no reliable D call. The CDR3 is made up of 13 amino acids. Trimming pared 4 bases from V and 3 bases from J, leaving 9 bases between. As DNA, the CDR3 is TGTGCCAGCAGTTCCCGTTCCTACACTGAAGCTTTCTTT. This gives the protein CASSSRSYTEAFF.

The chain couples TRBV20-1 to TRBJ2-1; D unresolved. Between the trimmed V and J ends, which lost 2 bases and 4 bases, there was a span of 3 bases. Looked up from germline, CDR1 is DFQATT and CDR2 is SNEGSKA (reference sequence). The CDR3 has 11 amino acids. The CDR3 loop reads CSARQYNEQFF. Here the CDR3 DNA reads TGCAGTGCTAGACAGTACAATGAGCAGTTCTTC.

The chain couples TRBV6-2 or TRBV6-3 to TRBJ1-6, with D possibly TRBD1 on 6 matching bases. Germline values: CDR1 MNHEY, CDR2 SVGEGT. V was trimmed by 5 bases and J by 3 bases, leaving 14 bases between them. The CDR3 length is 16 residues. CDR3 nucleotide sequence: TGTGCCAGCAGTCGACAGGTGACGATCTATAATTCACCCCTCCACTTT. Translating it yields CASSRQVTIYNSPLHF.